Below, 18 T cell receptor beta chains from the same sample are listed, as sequenced in a study of CD8 T cells in Susac syndrome. Reverse transcription of roughly 0.5 to 1 ug RNA used random hexamers. TCRdb reprocessed the immunoSEQ multiplex PCR reads with MiXCR, giving one entry per CDR3 protein. The data contain around 230,000 distinct CDR3 sequences, 95% of them singletons. The sample taken for sequencing was CD4+ T cells from PBMCs. The receptors were gathered from a human donor with multiple sclerosis.

The V call is TRBV28, the J call TRBJ1-5, with 7 positions matching TRBD1. Germline-derived CDR1 and CDR2 are MDHEN and SYDVKM. V lost 8 bases, J lost 6 bases, and 10 bases stayed unmatched. The CDR3 runs to 14 residues. Here the CDR3 reads CASSLQGVSQPQHF. The CDR3 coding sequence is TGTGCCAGCTCACTCCAGGGGGTGAGTCAGCCCCAGCATTTT.

The V gene is TRBV27, the J gene TRBJ1-5; D uncertain. CDR3 length: 12 residues. Per the germline V gene, CDR1 is MNHEY and CDR2 is SMNVEV (reference sequence). V lost 2 bases and J lost 5, with 4 bases in between. CDR3 nucleotide sequence: TGTGCCAGCAGTTTACGCGATCAGCCCCAGCATTTT. Its translation: CASSLRDQPQHF.

V is TRBV7-9 and J is TRBJ1-2; D might be TRBD1 (6 bases). CDR1 is SEHNR, CDR2 FQNEAQ, per germline (reference sequence). The CDR3 is made up of 14 amino acids. V lost 0 bases to trimming and J lost 7 bases, with 12 bases between them. The CDR3 DNA follows: TGTGCCAGCAGCTTAGCGCCTGGGGGCCGTGGCTACACCTTC. Translation: CASSLAPGGRGYTF.

For the CDR3, the DNA is TGTGCCAGCATGGCGGGACATTGGGAGACCCAGTACTTC. Protein product: CASMAGHWETQYF. The chain combines TRBV2 with TRBJ2-5, with D tentatively TRBD1 or TRBD2 (6 bases each). Trimming took 7 bases from V and 5 from J, leaving 14 bases between them. The V gene's germline CDR1 is SNHLY and CDR2 FYNNEI. The CDR3 covers 13 residues. The full variable domain, in which reference TRBV2 and TRBJ2-5 provide the parts outside the CDR3, is EPEVTQTPSHQVTQMGQEVILRCVPISNHLYFYWYRQILGQKVEFLVSFYNNEISEKSEIFDDQFSVERPDGSNFTLKIRSTKLEDSAMYFCASMAGHWETQYFGPGTRLLVL.

The chain carries TRBV3-1 and TRBJ2-2, with 9 nucleotides matching TRBD2. With 1 base clipped from V and 6 bases from J, the junction kept 6 bases outside the gene matches. Per the germline V gene, CDR1 is LGHDT and CDR2 is YNNKEL (reference sequence). The CDR3 extends over 16 amino acids. CDR3 in amino acids: CASSQGLAGRAGELFF. CDR3 in DNA: TGTGCCAGCAGCCAAGGGCTAGCGGGAAGAGCCGGGGAGCTGTTTTTT.

This chain uses TRBV29-1 with TRBJ2-5, with 10 positions matching TRBD1. V trimming: 6 bases; J trimming: 5 bases; junction bases outside the gene matches: 6. From germline, CDR1 is SQVTM and CDR2 ANQGSEA. This CDR3 comprises 13 residues. CDR3 sequence (DNA): TGCAGCGTGCGACAGGGGGCGTCGGAGACCCAGTACTTC. Protein sequence: CSVRQGASETQYF. The whole variable domain, remainder taken from reference TRBV29-1 and TRBJ2-5, is SAVISQKPSRDICQRGTSLTIQCQVDSQVTMMFWYRQQPGQSLTLIATANQGSEATYESGFVIDKFPISRPNLTFSTLTVSNMSPEDSSIYLCSVRQGASETQYFGPGTRLLVL.

The CDR3 nucleotides are TGTGCCAGCAGCCCCCGTGGGCTCCACTACGAGCAGTACTTC. Protein product: CASSPRGLHYEQYF. The J gene is TRBJ2-7, the V gene TRBV9; D not certain. The germline V gene has CDR1 SGDLS and CDR2 YYNGEE. Trimming cost V 4 bases and J 3 bases, with 14 bases left between them. There are 14 residues in the CDR3.

This chain joins TRBV29-1 and TRBJ2-1; 7 nucleotides agree with TRBD1. V gave up 4 bases and J gave up 7 bases; unmatched junction bases: 10. The germline CDR1 and CDR2 sequences are SQVTM and ANQGSEA. This CDR3 region has 14 residues. CDR3 residues: CSVAVGTEDNEQFF. The CDR3 DNA reads TGCAGCGTTGCTGTAGGGACAGAAGATAATGAGCAGTTCTTC.

This sequence joins TRBV12-3 or TRBV12-4 and TRBJ2-1; no clear D gene. The CDR3 has 13 amino acids. V was pared by 5 bases and J by 4 bases, with 9 bases between. The CDR3 spells CASSADTYNEQFF. CDR3 DNA sequence: TGTGCCAGCAGTGCTGATACTTACAATGAGCAGTTCTTC.

This rearrangement joins TRBV12-5 to TRBJ2-3; no reliable D call. V was pared by 2 bases and J by 3 bases, with 9 bases between. The CDR3 spans 14 residues. From germline, CDR1 is LGHNT and CDR2 FRNRAP. CDR3 in DNA: TGTGCTAGTGGTTTGATGGCTACAACAGATACGCAGTATTTT. It translates to CASGLMATTDTQYF.

This chain connects TRBV7-6 to TRBJ2-3, with D possibly being TRBD2 (5 bases). There are 18 residues in the CDR3. Trimming stripped 4 bases from V and 2 bases from J, with 22 bases between. Looked up from germline, CDR1 is SGHVS and CDR2 is FNYEAQ. The CDR3 loop is CASSWPWGDDPNTDTQYF. The CDR3 DNA follows: TGTGCCAGCAGCTGGCCATGGGGAGACGATCCCAACACAGATACGCAGTATTTT.

The chain is built from TRBV20-1 and TRBJ2-1, with a weak D call TRBD2 (5 bases). Trimming removed 2 bases at V and 0 bases at J, with 11 bases between. This CDR3 spans 15 amino acids. Germline V gene lookup returns CDR1 DFQATT and CDR2 SNEGSKA (reference sequence). Here the CDR3 reads CSARKDGSSYNEQFF. The CDR3 coding sequence is TGCAGTGCTAGAAAGGATGGGAGCTCCTACAATGAGCAGTTCTTC.

CDR3 sequence (DNA): TGCAGTGTGGATGGGACTAGCGGGAGTGGCAATGAGCAGTTCTTC. Protein sequence: CSVDGTSGSGNEQFF. The chain employs TRBV20-1 and TRBJ2-1; 14 bases are a match to TRBD2. The CDR3 runs to 15 residues. Germline V lookup: CDR1 DFQATT, CDR2 SNEGSKA (reference sequence). J gave up 6 bases and V 7 bases, and 8 bases lay outside the gene matches.

This clonotype appeared a few times. V gene TRBV14 combines with J gene TRBJ2-5; D gene ambiguous. Germline CDR1 and CDR2: SGHDN and FVKESK. Trimming removed 0 bases at V and 5 bases at J, with 4 bases between. The CDR3 has 12 residues. Written as DNA, the CDR3 is TGTGCCAGCAGCCAAGATTTCGAGACCCAGTACTTC. Its protein product is CASSQDFETQYF. Full variable domain (outside the CDR3, taken from reference TRBV14 and TRBJ2-5): EAGVTQFPSHSVIEKGQTVTLRCDPISGHDNLYWYRRVMGKEIKFLLHFVKESKQDESGMPNNRFLAERTGGTYSTLKVQPAELEDSGVYFCASSQDFETQYFGPGTRLLVL.

The chain links TRBV29-1 to TRBJ2-7, with 9 bases fitting TRBD1. The V gene's germline CDR1 is SQVTM and CDR2 ANQGSEA. This CDR3 is built from 13 residues. V was clipped by 5 bases and J by 6 bases; unmatched bases: 8. The CDR3 protein is CSVMTGGKTEQYF. The CDR3 DNA reads TGCAGCGTTATGACAGGGGGAAAGACCGAGCAGTACTTC.

The chain employs TRBV29-1 and TRBJ2-3; D is perhaps TRBD1 (5 bases). Trimming removed 7 bases from V and 1 base from J, with 18 bases in between. Per the germline V gene, CDR1 is SQVTM and CDR2 is ANQGSEA. The CDR3 contains 15 residues. CDR3 loop: CSAMNPGQGTDTQYF. The CDR3 DNA reads as TGCAGCGCCATGAACCCAGGGCAGGGCACAGATACGCAGTATTTT.

This chain connects TRBV7-9 to TRBJ2-4; a weak D match, TRBD2 (6 bases). Germline CDR1 reads SEHNR; CDR2 reads FQNEAQ (reference sequence). This CDR3 has 15 residues. Trimming removed 5 bases from V and 9 bases from J, with 20 bases in between. The CDR3 nucleotides are TGTGCCAGCAGCCGCGAGGGACTCCCCGAGGGCATTCAGTACTTC. This sequence encodes CASSREGLPEGIQYF.

J is TRBJ1-3 and V is TRBV3-1; D is possibly TRBD1 (6 bases). Trimming stripped 4 bases from V and 4 bases from J, with 11 bases between. This CDR3 region has 14 residues. The V gene's germline CDR1 is LGHDT and CDR2 YNNKEL (reference sequence). The CDR3 here is CASSPRTDGNTIYF. As DNA, the CDR3 is TGTGCCAGCAGCCCCCGGACAGACGGAAACACCATATATTTT.